This TCR beta chain was retrieved from a study of blood T cell repertoires in COVID-19. At the level of the study: Sources were T cells, B-cell-depleted T cells, or PBMCs; the material itself was cDNA or gDNA.

Sequencing was performed with immunoSEQ multiplex PCR; in TCRdb, only in-frame clones are kept and a portion is missing. The table records 300,000 to 450,000 clones, about 85% of them present only once. This receptor was identified in a woman younger than 35 with acute or convalescent COVID-19. Sequencing was carried out using peripheral blood.

CDR3 loop: CASRSGGYGYTF. The CDR3 DNA follows: TGTGCCAGTAGATCGGGGGGCTATGGCTACACCTTC. V gene TRBV19 combines with J gene TRBJ1-2; D possibly corresponds to TRBD1 (5 bases). The CDR3 runs to 12 residues. The germline V and J ends were trimmed by 6 bases and 4 bases, with 9 bases remaining between them. The germline CDR1 and CDR2 sequences are LNHDA and SQIVND (reference sequence). The full variable domain, its missing parts supplied by reference TRBV19 and TRBJ1-2, is DGGITQSPKYLFRKEGQNVTLSCEQNLNHDAMYWYRQDPGQGLRLIYYSQIVNDFQKGDIAEGYSVSREKKESFPLTVTSAQKNPTAFYLCASRSGGYGYTFGSGTRLTVV.